The clone carrying this T cell receptor (beta chain) was seen a single time. The CDR3 runs 15 residues. V shed 4 bases and J 2 bases; nucleotides not matched to a gene: 2. Germline loops: CDR1 MNHEY, CDR2 SVGEGT. The record originates from a study of blood T cell repertoires in COVID-19. Study details: Donors in the United States, Italy and Spain gave samples during acute or convalescent COVID-19. T cells, B-cell-depleted T cells, or PBMCs provided the cDNA or gDNA that served as material.

In the original analysis: Quantification of nucleated cells was approximated via reference gene primer amplification. Clones were read by immunoSEQ multiplex PCR, and TCRdb kept only the in-frame ones, dropping some. V, J and clone size are taken as reported in that table, and D and trimming were inferred from the DNA itself. Of roughly 250,000 clones listed, approximately 85% are singletons. The TCR sequence derives from a woman in her 30s with acute or convalescent COVID-19. The sequenced sample consisted of peripheral blood. This chain links TRBV6-2 or TRBV6-3 with TRBJ2-1, with 10 bases fitting TRBD2. CDR3 DNA sequence: TGTGCCAGCAGTTCCAGCGGGGGGGCCTACAATGAGCAGTTCTTC. Translating gives CASSSSGGAYNEQFF.